This TCR beta chain was documented in a study of naive and memory T cell subsets. The ends were cut back, 4 bases at V and 5 bases at J, with 9 bases in the middle. The CDR3 totals 14 residues. Germline CDR1 MGHRA, CDR2 YSYEKL. Two oligonucleotides, mixed equimolar, formed the beta constant-region primer covering TRBC1 and TRBC2. Ligated cDNA was amplified by four rounds of PCR with nested alpha and beta constant-region primers and SP2. A single record per CDR3 protein comes from TCRdb applying MiXCR to the UMI-ligation and nested PCR reads. Among 95,000 to 150,000 distinct CDR3 sequences listed, 30% to 45% were seen once.

This sequence originates from a human donor in good health. J is TRBJ1-6 and V is TRBV4-1; unclear D gene. What was sequenced was central memory CD4+ T cells from blood. DNA for the CDR3: TGCGCCAGCAGCCCCGCAGGAGATAATTCACCCCTCCACTTT. This gives the protein CASSPAGDNSPLHF.